These 30 T cell receptor beta chains were sequenced from one sample in a study of cytomegalovirus exposure and HLA in healthy donors. The repertoire was sequenced with immunoSEQ multiplex PCR; TCRdb's copy has only in-frame clones and lacks some. The sample has approximately 81,000 clones; 90% to 95% are singletons. The sample taken for sequencing was PBMCs. The origin of the receptors is a young man in good health and CMV-seronegative.

This chain uses TRBV30 with TRBJ1-1; D remains ambiguous. V lost 0 bases and J lost 2, with 13 bases in between. CDR3 length: 15 amino acids. Germline loops: CDR1 GTSNPN, CDR2 SVGIG (reference sequence). CDR3 residues: CAWSVFWQVNTEAFF. As DNA, the CDR3 is TGTGCCTGGAGTGTATTCTGGCAGGTCAACACTGAAGCTTTCTTT.

This clone was seen just once. The chain combines TRBV6-6 with TRBJ1-5, with 7 bases lining up with TRBD1. Germline CDR1 is MNHNY and CDR2 is SVGAGI (reference sequence). V trimming: 6 bases; J trimming: 7 bases; junction bases outside the gene matches: 6. The CDR3 runs to 13 residues. The CDR3 loop reads CASRDPGGQPQHF. The DNA of the CDR3 is TGTGCCAGCAGGGACCCAGGGGGGCAGCCCCAGCATTTT.

The chain carries TRBV15 and TRBJ2-1, with 11 bases that match TRBD2. Germline V gene lookup returns CDR1 LNHNV and CDR2 YYDKDF (reference sequence). The length of the CDR3 is 23 residues. J was trimmed by 6 bases and V by 0 bases; bases with no gene match: 25. The CDR3 is CATSRDKQALGLAAKTRFNEQFF. The CDR3 DNA reads as TGTGCCACCAGCAGAGATAAACAAGCGTTGGGACTAGCGGCAAAGACTCGGTTCAATGAGCAGTTCTTC.

The chain is built from TRBV4-2 and TRBJ2-2; TRBD1 matches at 9 bases. This CDR3 contains 15 residues. V gave up 0 bases and J gave up 4 bases; unmatched junction bases: 0. Germline CDR1 LGHNA, CDR2 YNFKEQ. In nucleotides, the CDR3 is TGTGCCAGCAGCCAAGAACAGGGGGCCACCGGGGAGCTGTTTTTT. This encodes CASSQEQGATGELFF.

This chain joins TRBV7-6 and TRBJ2-7, with 7 bases fitting TRBD1. V shed 4 bases and J 0 bases; nucleotides not matched to a gene: 6. Germline V gene data show CDR1 as SGHVS and CDR2 as FNYEAQ. CDR3 size: 15 residues. The CDR3 region has the DNA TGTGCCAGCAGCTCGTACCGGGACAGCTCCTACGAGCAGTACTTC. It translates to CASSSYRDSSYEQYF. Using reference TRBV7-6 and TRBJ2-7 for the parts outside the CDR3, the full variable domain is GAGVSQSPRYKVTKRGQDVALRCDPISGHVSLYWYRQALGQGPEFLTYFNYEAQQDKSGLPNDRFSAERPEGSISTLTIQRTEQRDSAMYRCASSSYRDSSYEQYFGPGTRLTVT.

As DNA, the CDR3 is TGTGCCAGCAACCGGGGGGAATCCCCTATAGGAGGCTACACCTTC. It encodes CASNRGESPIGGYTF. V is TRBV6-1 and J is TRBJ1-2, with D perhaps TRBD1 (5 bases). This CDR3 is 15 amino acids long. Germline V gene sequence: CDR1 MNHNS, CDR2 SASEGT. V was pared by 7 bases and J by 8 bases, with 23 bases between.

The CDR3 loop reads CASSFAAYSNQPQHF. The CDR3 region has the DNA TGTGCCAGCAGCTTTGCGGCCTATAGCAATCAGCCCCAGCATTTT. The chain combines TRBV5-5 with TRBJ1-5; no firm D call. The CDR3 spans 15 residues. Germline assignment: CDR1 SGHKS and CDR2 YYEKEE (reference sequence). Trimming removed 2 bases at V and 0 bases at J, with 9 bases between.

V usage is TRBV6-6 and J usage is TRBJ2-7; D is possibly TRBD1 (5 bases). This CDR3 is 14 amino acids long. V shed 5 bases and J shed 0 bases, with 11 bases lying between them. Germline lookup yields CDR1 MNHNY and CDR2 SVGAGI (reference sequence). The CDR3 reads CASSPARDSYEQYF. CDR3 DNA: TGTGCCAGCAGTCCCGCCAGGGACTCCTACGAGCAGTACTTC.

The chain combines TRBV4-1 with TRBJ1-1, with TRBD1 matching 7 bases. The CDR3 is 15 residues long. CDR1 MGHRA and CDR2 YSYEKL come from the germline V gene. J lost 4 bases, V lost 4 bases, and 9 bases had no gene match. In nucleotides, the CDR3 is TGCGCCAGCAGCCGCCCGACAGGGTTAAGCACTGAAGCTTTCTTT. Residues: CASSRPTGLSTEAFF.

This chain links TRBV19 with TRBJ1-2, with TRBD1 matching over 11 bases. The ends lost 5 bases at V and 6 bases at J; junction bases unmatched: 5. Looked up from germline, CDR1 is LNHDA and CDR2 is SQIVND (reference sequence). This CDR3 comprises 14 residues. For the CDR3, the DNA is TGTGCCAGTAGTCTGGACAGGGGGCGAGATGGCTACACCTTC. As protein: CASSLDRGRDGYTF.

This rearrangement joins TRBV11-2 to TRBJ2-3; 9 bases match TRBD1. The CDR3 sequence is 16 residues long. With V trimmed by 2 bases and J by 4 bases, 7 bases remained unmatched. Germline CDR1 reads SGHAT; CDR2 reads FQNNGV. CDR3 DNA: TGTGCCAGCAGCTTATCTGAGACAGGGGGGGCAGATACGCAGTATTTT. The encoded protein is CASSLSETGGADTQYF.

V gene TRBV7-9 combines with J gene TRBJ1-3; no clear D gene. Trimming removed 2 bases from V and 1 base from J, with 15 bases in between. The CDR3 spans 17 residues. Germline CDR1 is SEHNR and CDR2 is FQNEAQ (reference sequence). DNA for the CDR3: TGTGCCAGCAGCTTATCGGGTCTCCTCCTTTCTGGAAACACCATATATTTT. Translation gives CASSLSGLLLSGNTIYF.

The chain has TRBV19 and TRBJ2-5, with 10 bases lining up with TRBD2. Per germline, CDR1 LNHDA and CDR2 SQIVND (reference sequence). This CDR3 comprises 15 residues. V shed 2 bases, J shed 5 bases, and the junction held 5 bases outside the gene matches. The CDR3 here is CASSIWDSGRETQYF. CDR3 DNA sequence: TGTGCCAGTAGTATATGGGATAGCGGGAGGGAGACCCAGTACTTC.

The chain combines TRBV4-3 with TRBJ2-1; 11 bases agree with TRBD2. Looked up from germline, CDR1 is LGHNA and CDR2 is YSLEER. This CDR3 spans 18 amino acids. The J segment lost 8 bases and the V segment lost 4 bases, leaving 16 bases of the junction unmatched. The CDR3 DNA is TGCGCCAGCAGCCTCAAAGGAAGTACTAGCGGGAGAATCTATGAGCAGTTCTTC. Translation: CASSLKGSTSGRIYEQFF.

The rearrangement links TRBV5-4 to TRBJ2-1; 10 bases are a match to TRBD2. The V gene end was trimmed by 4 bases and the J gene end by 3 bases; junction bases not matched to a gene: 16. CDR1 is SGHNT and CDR2 is YYREEE in the germline V gene (reference sequence). The CDR3 runs to 19 residues. The CDR3 loop is CASSTEERGSGRHYNEQFF. In nucleotides, the CDR3 is TGTGCCAGCAGCACCGAAGAGAGGGGTAGCGGGAGGCACTACAATGAGCAGTTCTTC.

The genes are TRBV19 and TRBJ2-7, with TRBD2 matching over 10 bases. The V gene's germline CDR1 is LNHDA and CDR2 SQIVND (reference sequence). The CDR3 is made up of 15 amino acids. V lost 3 bases to trimming and J lost 7 bases; unmatched junction nucleotides: 9. The CDR3 DNA reads TGTGCCAGTAGTATTAGAGGACTAGCGGCGGGGGAGCAGTACTTC. This encodes CASSIRGLAAGEQYF.

V gene TRBV9 combines with J gene TRBJ2-1; no reliable D call. Germline values: CDR1 SGDLS, CDR2 YYNGEE. Trimming shortened V by 2 bases and J by 4 bases, and 7 bases separated the two germline ends. This CDR3 region has 13 residues. The CDR3 sequence is CASSVTRYNEQFF. As DNA, the CDR3 is TGTGCCAGCAGCGTTACTCGGTACAATGAGCAGTTCTTC.

The chain carries TRBV6-5 and TRBJ1-2; 7 bases line up with TRBD1. Germline V gene lookup returns CDR1 MNHEY and CDR2 SVGAGI. The CDR3 has 14 residues. V lost 6 bases and J lost 7; bases outside the gene matches: 11. The chain's CDR3 is CASSETGNSPGYTF. The CDR3 coding sequence is TGTGCCAGCAGCGAGACAGGGAATTCCCCTGGCTACACCTTC.

In its sample, this clone was seen a few times. This sequence joins TRBV6-1 and TRBJ2-4; 8 bases line up with TRBD1. The CDR3 sequence is 14 residues long. V lost 5 bases and J lost 8; bases outside the gene matches: 8. Per germline, CDR1 MNHNS and CDR2 SASEGT. Here the CDR3 DNA reads TGTGCCAGCAGTTCGGACAGGGAGGTAGACATTCAGTACTTC. This translates into CASSSDREVDIQYF.

This chain links TRBV5-1 with TRBJ2-5; 10 positions match TRBD1. The CDR3 sequence is 15 residues long. Germline loops: CDR1 SGHRS, CDR2 YFSETQ. V dropped 4 bases and J dropped 2; count of bases not matched to a gene: 5. Written as DNA, the CDR3 is TGCGCCAGCAGCCCGCCGGGACAGGGGCAAGAGACCCAGTACTTC. Translating gives CASSPPGQGQETQYF.

V is TRBV2 and J is TRBJ2-7; TRBD1 agrees at 11 bases. The CDR3 is 16 amino acids. CDR1 is SNHLY and CDR2 is FYNNEI in the germline V gene. Losses at the gene ends were 7 bases for V and 0 bases for J; bases not matched to a gene: 8. The CDR3 nucleotides read TGTGCCAGCACGGGTGGACAGGGGGCCCGCTCCTACGAGCAGTACTTC. Encoded protein: CASTGGQGARSYEQYF.

The chain links TRBV29-1 to TRBJ2-1, with D perhaps matching TRBD1 (5 bases). This CDR3 has 13 residues. The V gene's germline CDR1 is SQVTM and CDR2 ANQGSEA. Trimming took 2 bases from V and 8 from J, leaving 13 bases between them. The CDR3 sequence is CSVEYRWGDEQFF. The CDR3 DNA reads as TGCAGCGTTGAATACCGGTGGGGCGATGAGCAGTTCTTC.

This rearrangement joins TRBV9 to TRBJ1-2, with D perhaps matching TRBD1 (6 bases). The V and J ends lost 4 bases and 4 bases respectively, with 17 bases between them. The CDR3 has 15 residues. Per the germline V gene, CDR1 is SGDLS and CDR2 is YYNGEE. The CDR3 nucleotides are TGTGCCAGCAGCACCCGAGGGGGGGAACGCTATGGCTACACCTTC. This gives the protein CASSTRGGERYGYTF.

The chain recombines TRBV30 with TRBJ2-2; tentative D call: TRBD2 (6 bases). The germline CDR1 and CDR2 sequences are GTSNPN and SVGIG (reference sequence). The germline V and J ends were trimmed by 3 bases and 13 bases, with 12 bases remaining between them. The CDR3 totals 11 residues. The CDR3 DNA follows: TGTGCCTGGAGGGCGGGGTACGCGCTGTTTTTT. Its translation: CAWRAGYALFF.

This clone was seen just once. This chain uses TRBV6-1 with TRBJ2-5, with TRBD1 as a possible D gene (5 bases). CDR1 is MNHNS, CDR2 SASEGT, per germline. The CDR3 totals 14 residues. V was trimmed by 5 bases and J by 4 bases, leaving 14 bases between them. CDR3 region: CASSKGKFGETQYF. The CDR3 DNA sequence: TGTGCCAGCAGTAAGGGGAAATTCGGAGAGACCCAGTACTTC.

The chain uses TRBV13 and TRBJ1-1; no reliable D call. V dropped 4 bases and J dropped 0 bases, with 6 bases sitting between them. The CDR3 is 13 amino acids. CDR1 is PRHDT and CDR2 is FYEKMQ in the germline V gene (reference sequence). The CDR3 nucleotides are TGTGCCAGCAGCTATACACTGAACACTGAAGCTTTCTTT. Its translation: CASSYTLNTEAFF.

The genes are TRBV10-3 and TRBJ1-5; 7 bases fit TRBD1. V was pared by 2 bases and J by 4 bases, with 2 bases of the junction left unmatched. Germline CDR1 ENHRY, CDR2 SYGVKD. The CDR3 covers 14 residues. CDR3 region: CAISEGQVNQPQHF. As DNA, the CDR3 is TGTGCCATCAGTGAGGGACAGGTAAATCAGCCCCAGCATTTT.

The rearrangement uses TRBV30 and TRBJ2-4; TRBD2 is a possible D gene (6 bases). V was cut by 0 bases and J by 0 bases, with 21 bases left in between. The CDR3 has 19 residues. CDR1 is GTSNPN and CDR2 is SVGIG in the germline V gene (reference sequence). The DNA of the CDR3 is TGTGCCTGGAGTGTTTCCCTTTCTCGGACTACGCGAGCCAAAAACATTCAGTACTTC. Its protein product is CAWSVSLSRTTRAKNIQYF.

The chain has TRBV10-1 and TRBJ2-7; tentatively, D is TRBD1 (6 bases). The CDR3 has 14 residues. Germline V gene lookup returns CDR1 WNHNN and CDR2 SYGVQD (reference sequence). V lost 0 bases and J 3 bases, leaving 9 bases between the germline ends. The CDR3 here is CASSESGTNYEQYF. CDR3 nucleotides: TGCGCCAGCAGTGAGTCCGGGACAAACTACGAGCAGTACTTC.

V usage is TRBV27 and J usage is TRBJ2-1, with D possibly TRBD1 on 6 matching bases. Germline V gene data show CDR1 as MNHEY and CDR2 as SMNVEV (reference sequence). V was shortened by 5 bases and J by 3 bases, with 11 bases between the two germline ends. The CDR3 is 14 residues long. This CDR3 is CASSPRGFYNEQFF. CDR3 in DNA: TGTGCCAGCAGTCCCAGGGGCTTCTACAATGAGCAGTTCTTC.